The 14 T cell receptor beta chains in this list originate from one sample, sequenced in a study of blood T cell repertoires in COVID-19. TCRdb's copy holds only in-frame clones and misses some; the assay was immunoSEQ multiplex PCR. The sample has approximately 440,000 clones, roughly nine tenths seen once; the top ten hold about 0.7%. Sequencing was done on a sample of PBMCs or T cells enriched from blood (not recorded which). Receptors were obtained from a woman aged 18-29 years who had recovered from COVID-19.

The V gene is TRBV6-6, the J gene TRBJ2-7; 8 bases fit TRBD2. CDR3 length: 15 amino acids. Germline V gene sequence: CDR1 MNHNY, CDR2 SVGAGI (reference sequence). The junction had 7 bases not matched to a gene; V was cut back by 2 bases and J by 4 bases. In DNA, the CDR3 is TGTGCCAGCAGTTACGGGCCGGGGGGGTTATACGAGCAGTACTTC. Amino acid sequence: CASSYGPGGLYEQYF.

As to this clone: Other DNA sequences from this sample encode an identical CDR3 as well. The chain employs TRBV6-5 and TRBJ1-1; tentative D call: TRBD1 (5 bases). The CDR3 covers 14 residues. CDR1 is MNHEY and CDR2 is SVGAGI in the germline V gene. Trimming stripped 2 bases from V and 4 bases from J, with 11 bases between. CDR3 sequence: CASSYRGGGTEAFF. DNA of the CDR3: TGTGCCAGCAGTTACAGGGGAGGAGGCACTGAAGCTTTCTTT.

This rearrangement joins TRBV7-2 to TRBJ2-5; D perhaps matches TRBD1 (6 bases). Trimming shortened V by 5 bases and J by 5 bases, and 18 bases separated the two germline ends. The germline CDR1 and CDR2 sequences are SGHTA and FQGNSA. This CDR3 has 15 amino acids. This CDR3 reads CASSPRGSVGETQYF. DNA for the CDR3: TGTGCCAGCAGCCCTAGGGGGTCCGTAGGGGAGACCCAGTACTTC.

The chain couples TRBV2 to TRBJ1-2, with 10 bases matching TRBD1. V trimming: 8 bases; J trimming: 5 bases; junction bases outside the gene matches: 8. The CDR3 covers 14 residues. Per germline, CDR1 SNHLY and CDR2 FYNNEI. The DNA of the CDR3 is TGTGCCAGCCGATGGGGGACAGGGGCATATGGCTACACCTTC. Its translation: CASRWGTGAYGYTF.

J is TRBJ2-2 and V is TRBV3-1 (or the pseudogene TRBV3-2), with D maybe TRBD2 (5 bases). V was cut by 1 base and J by 7 bases, with 13 bases left in between. Looked up from germline, CDR1 is LGHDT and CDR2 is YNNKEL (reference sequence). CDR3 length: 15 amino acids. This CDR3 is CASSQVNRRGGELFF. DNA of the CDR3: TGTGCCAGCAGCCAAGTGAACCGCCGGGGCGGGGAGCTGTTTTTT.

The V call is TRBV4-1, the J call TRBJ1-2, with TRBD1 identical over 9 bases. This CDR3 region has 19 residues. Germline V gene sequence: CDR1 MGHRA, CDR2 YSYEKL. V gave up 3 bases and J gave up 4 bases; unmatched junction bases: 18. CDR3 DNA: TGCGCCAGCAGCCAGACACTCCTCGCCGGGACAGGGTCCTCCTATGGCTACACCTTC. Residues: CASSQTLLAGTGSSYGYTF.

The count of this clone is one. The J gene is TRBJ2-2, the V gene TRBV5-6, with D hard to call. The V and J ends lost 5 bases and 3 bases respectively, with 5 bases between them. Germline V gives CDR1 SGHDT, CDR2 YYEEEE. CDR3 length: 12 amino acids. CDR3 nucleotides: TGTGCCAGCAGTCCGGACACCGGGGAGCTGTTTTTT. Translating it yields CASSPDTGELFF.

This clone was recorded a few times. The J gene is TRBJ1-2, the V gene TRBV6-5; D is undetermined. V shed 0 bases and J shed 8 bases, with 13 bases lying between them. The germline V gene has CDR1 MNHEY and CDR2 SVGAGI. The CDR3 is 14 amino acids. The chain's CDR3 is CASSYSFRGRGYTF. Here the CDR3 DNA reads TGTGCCAGCAGTTACTCCTTCCGGGGTAGGGGCTACACCTTC.

The chain is built from TRBV6-4 and TRBJ2-7, with D maybe TRBD2 (7 bases). Trimming took off 3 bases at V and 2 bases at J, with 11 bases between the two ends. The germline V gene has CDR1 MRHNA and CDR2 SNTAGT. The CDR3 is 14 residues long. CDR3 sequence reads: CASSEGGATYEQYF. CDR3 nucleotide sequence: TGTGCCAGCAGTGAGGGGGGGGCGACCTACGAGCAGTACTTC.

This clone occurred once. The chain carries TRBV12-3 or TRBV12-4 and TRBJ2-3; D not certain. V lost 6 bases and J lost 6, with 10 bases in between. This CDR3 spans 12 amino acids. CDR3 amino acids: CASSLPFDTQYF. The CDR3 nucleotides are TGTGCCAGCAGCCTCCCCTTCGATACGCAGTATTTT.

The chain has TRBV7-9 and TRBJ1-1, with 7 nucleotides matching TRBD1. V was pared by 5 bases and J by 7 bases, with 4 bases of the junction left unmatched. The CDR3 totals 12 residues. Germline CDR1 and CDR2: SEHNR and FQNEAQ (reference sequence). The CDR3 spells CASSGQGVEAFF. The DNA of the CDR3 is TGTGCCAGCAGCGGGCAGGGGGTTGAAGCTTTCTTT.

V usage is TRBV11-2 and J usage is TRBJ1-1; D remains ambiguous. Between the trimmed V and J ends, which lost 4 bases and 3 bases, there was a span of 12 bases. The CDR3 is made up of 14 amino acids. Germline V CDR1 and CDR2: SGHAT, FQNNGV. This chain's CDR3 is CASSSEEGYTEAFF. In DNA form, the CDR3 reads TGTGCCAGCAGCTCCGAGGAGGGATACACTGAAGCTTTCTTT.

The chain uses TRBV30 and TRBJ1-6; TRBD1 is a possible D gene (5 bases). The CDR3 extends over 14 amino acids. The germline CDR1 and CDR2 sequences are GTSNPN and SVGIG (reference sequence). Trimming removed 2 bases at V and 9 bases at J, with 14 bases between. Here the CDR3 DNA reads TGTGCCTGGAGTTCGGGGGTCCGGGGTTCACCCCTCCACTTT. Protein sequence: CAWSSGVRGSPLHF. Combining the CDR3 with reference TRBV30 and TRBJ1-6 gives the whole variable domain SQTIHQWPATLVQPVGSPLSLECTVEGTSNPNLYWYRQAAGRGLQLLFYSVGIGQISSEVPQNLSASRPQDRQFILSSKKLLLSDSGFYLCAWSSGVRGSPLHFGNGTRLTVT.

This clone was seen only once. The CDR3 region is CASKTSTETQYF. The CDR3 DNA reads TGTGCCAGTAAGACTAGCACGGAGACCCAGTACTTC. The J gene is TRBJ2-5, the V gene TRBV2; 7 bases agree with TRBD2. J lost 5 bases, V lost 9 bases, and 6 bases had no gene match. Germline CDR1 and CDR2: SNHLY and FYNNEI. The CDR3 is 12 residues long.